These 4 T cell receptor beta chains were all obtained from the same sample, sequenced in a study of T cell clonality in common variable immunodeficiency. Study-wide results and caveats: Common variable immunodeficiency TCR beta sequences reportedly had fewer deletions and N-nucleotide insertions.

No cognate antigen is known for these TCRs. The table came from immunoSEQ multiplex PCR; TCRdb's copy has only in-frame clones and leaves some out. Recorded here are about 20,000 clones, none singletons. Material for sequencing was peripheral blood mononuclear cells. All receptors derive from a human donor with common variable immunodeficiency.

Worth noting for this clone: The read stops 3 residues short of the end of the CDR3; the missing end is completed from the germline J gene. V and J are TRBV19 and TRBJ2-7; 8 bases line up with TRBD2. Germline V lookup: CDR1 LNHDA, CDR2 SQIVND (reference sequence). V gave up 5 bases and J gave up 1 base; unmatched junction bases: 13. This CDR3 comprises 17 residues. The DNA read from the CDR3 is TGTGCCAGTAGTTGGACGGGAAGCGGGAGTGGGTCCTACGAG. Translating gives CASSWTGSGSGSYE. The complete CDR3 protein is CASSWTGSGSGSYEQYF.

A note on this clone: Read sequence stops 3 residues before the CDR3 end, and the germline J gene provides the missing end. The chain links TRBV7-9 to TRBJ1-1; TRBD1 aligns across 7 bases. Germline V CDR1 and CDR2: SEHNR, FQNEAQ (reference sequence). The CDR3 covers 14 residues. Losses at the gene ends were 5 bases for V and 5 bases for J; bases not matched to a gene: 8. CDR3 region: CASSPGGTRTEAFF. The CDR3 DNA, read in part, is TGTGCCAGCAGCCCAGGGGGGACGCGGACTGAA.

This clone has just a few counts. Read coverage stops 3 residues before the CDR3 terminus; the germline J gene supplies the remainder. The V call is TRBV5-1, the J call TRBJ1-4, with no clear D. This CDR3 contains 14 residues. The V and J ends lost 0 bases and 8 bases respectively, with 11 bases between them. Germline V CDR1 and CDR2: SGHRS, YFSETQ. The part of the CDR3 DNA that was read is TGCGCCAGCAGCTTGGCGGGGATAGAGGAAAAA. Encoded protein: CASSLAGIEEK. The entire CDR3 sequence reads CASSLAGIEEKLFF.

This clone was counted a few times. The CDR3 goes on 3 residues after the read ends, and that part is filled in from the germline J gene. The V gene is TRBV19, the J gene TRBJ1-2; tentatively, D is TRBD1 (5 bases). V lost 7 bases to trimming and J lost 3 bases, with 12 bases between them. Germline V gene sequence: CDR1 LNHDA, CDR2 SQIVND (reference sequence). CDR3 length: 13 amino acids. The CDR3 protein is CASKEGRDYGYTF. CDR3 bases read: TGTGCCAGTAAGGAGGGGCGCGACTATGGC.